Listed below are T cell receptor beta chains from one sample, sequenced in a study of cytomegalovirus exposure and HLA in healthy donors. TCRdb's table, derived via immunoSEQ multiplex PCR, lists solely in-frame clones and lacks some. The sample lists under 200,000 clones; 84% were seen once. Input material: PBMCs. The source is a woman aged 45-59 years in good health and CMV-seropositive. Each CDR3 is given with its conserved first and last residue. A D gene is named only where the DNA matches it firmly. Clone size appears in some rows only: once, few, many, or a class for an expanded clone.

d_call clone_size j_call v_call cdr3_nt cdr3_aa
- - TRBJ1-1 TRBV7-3 TGTGCCAGCAGCTTAACCGGGGGGAACACTGAAGCTTTCTTT CASSLTGGNTEAFF
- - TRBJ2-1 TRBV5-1 TGCGCCAGCAGCTCGGGAGGTGGCAGGGGTTTGGTCAATGAGCAGTTCTTC CASSSGGGRGLVNEQFF
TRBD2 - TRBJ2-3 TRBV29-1 TGCAGCGTAGCAAGCGGGGGGGCATTAGATACGCAGTATTTT CSVASGGALDTQYF
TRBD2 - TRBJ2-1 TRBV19 TGTGCCAGTAGTATAGATGAGGTGTTAGCGGGGGGGCACAATGAGCAGTTCTTC CASSIDEVLAGGHNEQFF
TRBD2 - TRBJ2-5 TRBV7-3 TGTGCCAGCAGCTTGACTAGCGGGGGTGCCCAGTACTTC CASSLTSGGAQYF
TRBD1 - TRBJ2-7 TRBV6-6 TGTGCCAGCAGCCAGGGACAGGGGGAGCAGTACTTC CASSQGQGEQYF
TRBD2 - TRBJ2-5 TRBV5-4 TGTGCCAGCAGCTTGTCTCTAGCGGGGAGCCGGTACCAAGAGACCCAGTACTTC CASSLSLAGSRYQETQYF
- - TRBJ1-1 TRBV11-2 TGTGCCAGCAGCTTAGAGTCCCGGGGTCTGAACACTGAAGCTTTCTTT CASSLESRGLNTEAFF
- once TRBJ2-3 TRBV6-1 TGTGCCAGCAGACGGGATTTCACGGATACGCAGTATTTT CASRRDFTDTQYF
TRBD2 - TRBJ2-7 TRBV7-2 TGTGCCAGCAGCCTAAGACTAGCGGGGGCAACCTACGAGCAGTACTTC CASSLRLAGATYEQYF
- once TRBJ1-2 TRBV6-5 TGTGCCAGCAGTGAAACAGGAAAGGATGGCTACACCTTC CASSETGKDGYTF
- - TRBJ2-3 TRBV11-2 TGTGCCAGCAGCTTAGCCGCCGAGGGTGGCACGCAGTATTTT CASSLAAEGGTQYF
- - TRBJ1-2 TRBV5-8 TGTGCCAGCAGTTTCGGGAGAAGCTATGGCTACACCTTC CASSFGRSYGYTF
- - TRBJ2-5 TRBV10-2 TGCGCCAGCAGCAGGGAGACGGGGGGCCGAGCCGCCCAGTACTTC CASSRETGGRAAQYF
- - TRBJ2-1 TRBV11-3 TGTGCCAGCAGCCGTGACGGGGTGTCAGGCGATGAGCAGTTCTTC CASSRDGVSGDEQFF
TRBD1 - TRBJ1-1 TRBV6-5 TGTGCCAGCAGTCCCCCGAGACAGGGGAACACTGAAGCTTTCTTT CASSPPRQGNTEAFF
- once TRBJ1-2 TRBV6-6 TGTGCCAGCAGCCAGGGACTCCTCTATGGCTACACCTTC CASSQGLLYGYTF
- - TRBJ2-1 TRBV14 TGTGCCAGCAGCCCCAGGGTCGGTGAGCAGTTCTTC CASSPRVGEQFF
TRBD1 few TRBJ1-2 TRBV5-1 TGCGCCAGCAGCCCGACAGGGAACAATGGCTACACCTTC CASSPTGNNGYTF
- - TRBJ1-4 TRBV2 TGTGCCAGCAGCCCGCGGGCAGGAACTAATGAAAAACTGTTTTTT CASSPRAGTNEKLFF
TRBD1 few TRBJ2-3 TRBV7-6 TGTGCCAGCAGCCGGACAGGGCAAGATACGCAGTATTTT CASSRTGQDTQYF
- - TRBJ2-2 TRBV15 TGTGCCACCAGCAGCCAGGGGGGATCGGCCGGGGAGCTGTTTTTT CATSSQGGSAGELFF
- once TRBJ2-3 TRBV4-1 TGCGCCAGCAGCCAAGATATATCGGGAGATACGCAGTATTTT CASSQDISGDTQYF
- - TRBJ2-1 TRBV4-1 TGCGCCAGCAGCCTCATGGGGAGTGAGCAGTTCTTC CASSLMGSEQFF
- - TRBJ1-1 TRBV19 TGTGCCAGTAGTCCAACGCCGGGGACTGAAGCTTTCTTT CASSPTPGTEAFF
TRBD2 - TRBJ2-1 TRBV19 TGTGCCAGTAGTAGGGAGCGGGGGGGCCTCTTTAATGAGCAGTTCTTC CASSRERGGLFNEQFF
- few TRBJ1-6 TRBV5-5 TGTGCCAGCAGCTTGGGACAGGCTGATTCACCCCTCCACTTT CASSLGQADSPLHF
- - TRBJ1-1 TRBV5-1 TGCGCCAGCAGTAATTCCAGGGAAATGAACACTGAAGCTTTCTTT CASSNSREMNTEAFF
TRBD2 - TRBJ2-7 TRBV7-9 TGTGCCAGCGACGGGGGGGGGCTACCTTACGAGCAGTACTTC CASDGGGLPYEQYF
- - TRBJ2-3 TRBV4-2 TGTGCCAGCAGCCAACCCGAGAGCACAGATACGCAGTATTTT CASSQPESTDTQYF
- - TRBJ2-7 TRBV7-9 TGTGCCAGCAGCTTCTCCGGGGGTCATTCCAAGGTGCAGTACTTC CASSFSGGHSKVQYF
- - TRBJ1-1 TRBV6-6 TGTGCCAGCAGTTACGGACAGAACACTGAAGCTTTCTTT CASSYGQNTEAFF
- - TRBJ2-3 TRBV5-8 TGTGCCAGCAGCTACGGGGTAGATACGCAGTATTTT CASSYGVDTQYF
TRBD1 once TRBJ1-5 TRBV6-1 TGTGCCAGCAGCCCGACAGGGGGCGGCAATCAGCCCCAGCATTTT CASSPTGGGNQPQHF
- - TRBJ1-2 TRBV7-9 TGTTCCAGCAGCCAGTTCGGGACTAATGGCTACACCTTC CSSSQFGTNGYTF
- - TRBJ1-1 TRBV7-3 TGTGCCAGCAGCCACTTATTACAGTCTAACACTGAAGCTTTCTTT CASSHLLQSNTEAFF